This paragraph reports one TCR beta chain. Antigen unknown. Amplified regions were TCR beta CDR3 sequences from RNA transcripts. The TCR CDR3 first-round RT-PCR relied on the HTBI primer set. Each CDR3 protein is one row after TCRdb ran MiXCR on the multiplex PCR reads. In the table there are hundreds of thousands of distinct CDR3 sequences, 20% to 25% of which are singletons. The CDR3 runs to 14 residues. Germline V CDR1 and CDR2: SGDLS, YYNGEE. V lost 0 bases and J lost 6, with 11 bases in between. This sample is drawn from a study of T cells in Graves' hyperthyroidism and ophthalmopathy. Whole-study results and caveats: A model of 13 V-J pairs discriminated ophthalmopathy from stable hyperthyroidism. Blood samples included most of the expanded thyroid clonotypes exceeding 0.001.

PBMCs were collected from an approximately 9.4 ml volume of fresh peripheral blood. Sequencing input: blood. The receptor was isolated from a man in his fifties or sixties with Graves' hyperthyroidism. The chain carries TRBV9 and TRBJ2-3; tentatively, D is TRBD2 (5 bases). In nucleotides, the CDR3 is TGTGCCAGCAGCGTAGCAGAGGGAGAGGATACGCAGTATTTT. Translated: CASSVAEGEDTQYF. Full variable domain (remainder filled in from reference TRBV9 and TRBJ2-3): DSGVTQTPKHLITATGQRVTLRCSPRSGDLSVYWYQQSLDQGLQFLIQYYNGEERAKGNILERFSAQQFPDLHSELNLSSLELGDSALYFCASSVAEGEDTQYFGPGTRLTVL.